The 7 T cell receptor beta chains given below trace back to one sample, sequenced in a study of T cell responses to AZD1222 COVID-19 vaccine (dated by TCRdb to the early 2020s). The protocol used for the library was the immunoSEQ multiplex PCR assay. What TCRdb holds here is the immuneACCESS table cut down to in-frame rearrangements. Part of the clones is not present; checked against another copy, under half of the missing clones reflect an unresolved V gene, and the others are unexplained. The sample table records roughly 120,000 clones; approximately 92% of these occur just once. Of the sample, roughly 7.9% is held by the ten largest clones. What the time point label conveys for this sample: about 28 days (+/-7) after the second vaccine dose. Specimen: peripheral blood, collected 28 days after the second AZD1222 dose. The receptors stem from an adult who received the AZD1222 COVID-19 vaccine.

The chain combines TRBV7-2 with TRBJ2-7, with 12 nucleotides matching TRBD2. The CDR3 is 19 residues long. V lost 0 bases, J lost 2 bases, and 11 bases stayed unmatched. Germline V CDR1 and CDR2: SGHTA, FQGNSA. The chain's CDR3 is CASSLALLAGGLGPYEQYF. Here the CDR3 DNA reads TGTGCCAGCAGCTTAGCGTTGCTAGCGGGGGGGCTCGGGCCCTACGAGCAGTACTTC.

CDR3 nucleotides: TGTGCCAGCAGAGCCGGGACAGGGAGATCACCCCTCCACTTT. Protein sequence: CASRAGTGRSPLHF. The chain employs TRBV2 and TRBJ1-6; 9 nucleotides align to TRBD1. This CDR3 has 14 residues. The germline gives CDR1 SNHLY, CDR2 FYNNEI. V lost 6 bases to trimming and J lost 10 bases; unmatched junction nucleotides: 7.

The V gene is TRBV5-4, the J gene TRBJ1-2, with 7 nucleotides matching TRBD1. With 4 bases clipped from V and 4 bases from J, the junction kept 10 bases outside the gene matches. This CDR3 has 15 amino acids. The V gene's germline CDR1 is SGHNT and CDR2 YYREEE (reference sequence). CDR3 sequence reads: CASSPRDSVGYGYTF. CDR3 in DNA: TGTGCCAGCAGCCCCCGGGACAGTGTTGGCTATGGCTACACCTTC.

The V and J genes are TRBV6-5 and TRBJ2-3; 7 bases line up with TRBD1. The CDR3 is made up of 15 amino acids. From germline, CDR1 is MNHEY and CDR2 SVGAGI. Trimming took 6 bases from V and 3 from J; bases not matched to a gene: 9. The CDR3: CASSRRTGGTDTQYF. CDR3 bases: TGTGCCAGCAGCCGCCGGACAGGCGGAACAGATACGCAGTATTTT.

This chain joins TRBV18 and TRBJ2-1; possibly TRBD1 for D (6 bases). There are 14 residues in the CDR3. Trimming removed 4 bases at V and 3 bases at J, with 10 bases between. Germline CDR1 KGHSH, CDR2 LQKENI. DNA for the CDR3: TGTGCCAGCTCACTCGACAGGAGCTACAATGAGCAGTTCTTC. Residues: CASSLDRSYNEQFF.

The rearrangement uses TRBV28 and TRBJ2-7; 7 bases fit TRBD2. With V trimmed by 5 bases and J by 6 bases, 7 bases remained unmatched. The CDR3 sequence is 13 residues long. Germline values: CDR1 MDHEN, CDR2 SYDVKM. The CDR3 spells CASSPRAGSEQYF. The CDR3 region has the DNA TGTGCCAGCAGTCCCCGAGCGGGGAGCGAGCAGTACTTC.

This chain joins TRBV5-1 and TRBJ2-3; 11 bases match TRBD2. V trimming: 4 bases; J trimming: 0 bases; junction bases outside the gene matches: 7. Looked up from germline, CDR1 is SGHRS and CDR2 is YFSETQ. This CDR3 spans 17 amino acids. In nucleotides, the CDR3 is TGCGCCAGCAGCCGGGGACTAGCGGATACTAGCACAGATACGCAGTATTTT. Protein product: CASSRGLADTSTDTQYF.